The TCR beta chain described here comes from a study of identical twins. MiXCR, run by TCRdb on the 5' RACE reads, gives a single entry per CDR3 protein. Of fewer than 550,000 distinct CDR3 sequences listed, roughly an eighth are singletons. There are 15 residues in the CDR3. J was trimmed by 6 bases and V by 5 bases; bases with no gene match: 7. Germline CDR1 SGHTA, CDR2 FQGTGA. This clonotype has only a few counts. These data were likewise used in another study, on yellow fever vaccine responses in identical twins.

Input material: CD4+ T cells sorted from blood. This rearrangement joins TRBV7-3 to TRBJ2-1; 10 bases align to TRBD2. This sequence originates from a woman aged 18-29 years in good health. The CDR3 coding sequence is TGTGCCAGCAGCCTAAGCGGGGGGGTTTCCAATGAGCAGTTCTTC. This encodes CASSLSGGVSNEQFF.